This TCR beta chain was sequenced in a study of T cells after yellow fever vaccination. TCRdb used MiXCR to reprocess the 5' RACE reads, holding one entry per CDR3 protein. The sample records about 510,000 distinct CDR3 sequences, 20% to 25% being singletons. The receptor's source is a man younger than 30 who received the YFV17D yellow fever vaccine. Sequencing was performed on PBMCs, taken around 3 weeks after the first yellow fever vaccination.

The CDR3 loop is CASSQAPTGSSGNTIYF. The CDR3 DNA is TGTGCCAGCAGCCAGGCCCCGACAGGGTCGTCCGGAAACACCATATATTTT. The chain is built from TRBV5-5 and TRBJ1-3; 7 bases are shared with TRBD1. The CDR3 covers 17 residues. Unmatched junction bases numbered 14, after V lost 4 bases and J lost 4 bases. Germline lookup yields CDR1 SGHKS and CDR2 YYEKEE (reference sequence).